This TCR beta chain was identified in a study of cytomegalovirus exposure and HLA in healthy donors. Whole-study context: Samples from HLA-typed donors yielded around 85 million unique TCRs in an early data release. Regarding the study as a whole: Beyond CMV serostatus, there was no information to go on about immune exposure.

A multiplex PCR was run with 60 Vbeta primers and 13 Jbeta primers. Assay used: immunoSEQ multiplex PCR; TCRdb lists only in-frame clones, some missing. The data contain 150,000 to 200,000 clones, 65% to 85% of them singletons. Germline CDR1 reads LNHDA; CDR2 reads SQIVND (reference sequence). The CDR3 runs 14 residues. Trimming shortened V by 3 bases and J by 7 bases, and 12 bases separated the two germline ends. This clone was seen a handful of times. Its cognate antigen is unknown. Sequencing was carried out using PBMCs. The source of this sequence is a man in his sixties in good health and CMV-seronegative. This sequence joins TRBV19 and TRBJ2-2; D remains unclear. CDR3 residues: CASSIGVLNGELFF. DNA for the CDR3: TGTGCCAGTAGTATCGGAGTCCTAAACGGGGAGCTGTTTTTT.